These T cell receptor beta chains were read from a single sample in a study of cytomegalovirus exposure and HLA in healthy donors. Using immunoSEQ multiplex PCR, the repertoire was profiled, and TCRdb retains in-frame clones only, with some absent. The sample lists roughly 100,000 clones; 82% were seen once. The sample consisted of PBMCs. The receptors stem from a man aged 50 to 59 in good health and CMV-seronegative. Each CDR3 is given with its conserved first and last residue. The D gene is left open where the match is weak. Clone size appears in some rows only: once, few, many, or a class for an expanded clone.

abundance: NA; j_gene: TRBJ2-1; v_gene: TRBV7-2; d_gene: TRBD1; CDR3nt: TGTGCCAGCAGCCTAGGACAGGGGCTCCCCACTTACAATGAGCAGTTCTTC; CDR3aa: CASSLGQGLPTYNEQFF
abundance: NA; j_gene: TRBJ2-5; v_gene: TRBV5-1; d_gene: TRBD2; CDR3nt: TGCGCCAGCAGCTTGGGTCTAGCGGGATCGGAGGAGACCCAGTACTTC; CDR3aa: CASSLGLAGSEETQYF
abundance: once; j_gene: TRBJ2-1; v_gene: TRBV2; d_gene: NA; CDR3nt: TGTGCCAGCAGCAAGGACTCGGCATCGGGCAATGAGCAGTTCTTC; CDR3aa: CASSKDSASGNEQFF
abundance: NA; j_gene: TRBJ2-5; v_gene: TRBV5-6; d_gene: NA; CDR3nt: TGTGCCAGCAGCTTGGAAGCGTTATCCGCTTCGACCCAGTACTTC; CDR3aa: CASSLEALSASTQYF
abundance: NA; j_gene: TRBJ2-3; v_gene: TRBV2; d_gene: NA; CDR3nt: TGTGCCAGCAGTTACAGGGTTACTACAGATACGCAGTATTTT; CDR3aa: CASSYRVTTDTQYF
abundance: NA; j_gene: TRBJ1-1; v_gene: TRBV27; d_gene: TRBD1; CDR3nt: TGTGCCAGCAGTTTCCCGGACAGGCCGAACACTGAAGCTTTCTTT; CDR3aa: CASSFPDRPNTEAFF
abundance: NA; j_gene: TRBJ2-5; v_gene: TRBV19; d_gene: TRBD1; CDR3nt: TGTGCCAGTAGTATCCTCGGGACAGGGGAGACCCAGTACTTC; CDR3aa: CASSILGTGETQYF
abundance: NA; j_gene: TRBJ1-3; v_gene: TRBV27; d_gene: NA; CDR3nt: TGTGCCAGCAGTCCTACCCGCTCTGGAAACACCATATATTTT; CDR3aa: CASSPTRSGNTIYF
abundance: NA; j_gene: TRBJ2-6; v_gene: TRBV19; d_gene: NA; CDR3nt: TGTGCCAGTAGTAACCCGACAGCCCAAATAGCCTCTGGGGCCAACGTCCTGACTTTC; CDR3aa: CASSNPTAQIASGANVLTF
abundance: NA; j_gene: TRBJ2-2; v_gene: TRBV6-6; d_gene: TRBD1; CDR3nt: TGTGCCAGCAGTTACCACGACAGGGCGGGGGAGCTGTTTTTT; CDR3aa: CASSYHDRAGELFF
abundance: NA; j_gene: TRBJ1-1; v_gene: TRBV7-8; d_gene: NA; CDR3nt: TGTGCCAGCAGGGGGGGTTGGGGCACTGAAGCTTTCTTT; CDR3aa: CASRGGWGTEAFF
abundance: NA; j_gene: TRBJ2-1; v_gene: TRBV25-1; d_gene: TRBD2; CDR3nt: TGTGCCAGCAGTGGGCGACTAGCCTCCTACAATGAGCAGTTCTTC; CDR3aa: CASSGRLASYNEQFF
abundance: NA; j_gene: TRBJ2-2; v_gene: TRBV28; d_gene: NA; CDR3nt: TGTGCCAGCACTGACATACTCGCGAACACCGGGGAGCTGTTTTTT; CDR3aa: CASTDILANTGELFF
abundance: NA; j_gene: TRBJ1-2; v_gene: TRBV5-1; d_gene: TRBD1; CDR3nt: TGCGCCAGCAGCTTGGGCTCCGGACAGGGGGGATCCTATGGCTACACCTTC; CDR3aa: CASSLGSGQGGSYGYTF
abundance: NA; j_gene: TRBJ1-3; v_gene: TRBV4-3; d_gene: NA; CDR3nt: TGCGCCAGCAGCCAGTATAGAGGAAACACCATATATTTT; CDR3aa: CASSQYRGNTIYF
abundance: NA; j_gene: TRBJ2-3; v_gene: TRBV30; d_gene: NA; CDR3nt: TGTGCCTGGAGTGTTGGGCAGACCACTAGCACAGATACGCAGTATTTT; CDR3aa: CAWSVGQTTSTDTQYF
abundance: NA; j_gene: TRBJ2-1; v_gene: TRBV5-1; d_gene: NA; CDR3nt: TGCGCCAGCAGCTTGGGGGGGCCGTCGACGTACAATGAGCAGTTCTTC; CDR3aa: CASSLGGPSTYNEQFF
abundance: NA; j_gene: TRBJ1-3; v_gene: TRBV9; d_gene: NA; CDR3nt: TGTGCCAGCAGCGTTGGGGCGAGACTTGGGGACTCTGGAAACACCATATATTTT; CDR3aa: CASSVGARLGDSGNTIYF
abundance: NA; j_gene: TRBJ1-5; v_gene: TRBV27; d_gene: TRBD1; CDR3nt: TGTGCCAGCAGTTCCCTGGGGGACAGCTCATCTCAGCCCCAGCATTTT; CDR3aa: CASSSLGDSSSQPQHF
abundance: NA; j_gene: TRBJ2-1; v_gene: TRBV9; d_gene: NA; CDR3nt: TGTGCCAGCAGCAAAGAGGGACTGGTATACAATGAGCAGTTCTTC; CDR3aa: CASSKEGLVYNEQFF
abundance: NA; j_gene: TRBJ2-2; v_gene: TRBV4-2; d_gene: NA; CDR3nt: TGTGCCAGCAGCCAAGACCCGGGGAACACCGGGGAGCTGTTTTTT; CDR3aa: CASSQDPGNTGELFF
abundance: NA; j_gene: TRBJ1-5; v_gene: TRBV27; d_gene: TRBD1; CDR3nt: TGTGCCAGCAGTTTAGAAATTACAGGGGTCAGCAGGGGTTATAGCAATCAGCCCCAGCATTTT; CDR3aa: CASSLEITGVSRGYSNQPQHF
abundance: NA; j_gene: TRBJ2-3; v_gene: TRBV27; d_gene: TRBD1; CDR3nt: TGTGCCAGCAGACGACAGGGGGGTGGAGATACGCAGTATTTT; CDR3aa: CASRRQGGGDTQYF
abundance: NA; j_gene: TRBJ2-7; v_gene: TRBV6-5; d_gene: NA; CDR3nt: TGTGCCAGCAGTCACCCGACACTGACCTACGAGCAGTACTTC; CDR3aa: CASSHPTLTYEQYF
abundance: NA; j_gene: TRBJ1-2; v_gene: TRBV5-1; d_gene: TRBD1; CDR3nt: TGCGCCAGCACACTCAGCTACAGGGGTCGGGGCTACACCTTC; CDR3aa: CASTLSYRGRGYTF
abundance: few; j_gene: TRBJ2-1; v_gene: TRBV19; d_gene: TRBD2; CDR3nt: TGTGCCAGTAGTGTCAGCGGGATCCTCGGGCAGTTCTTC; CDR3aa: CASSVSGILGQFF
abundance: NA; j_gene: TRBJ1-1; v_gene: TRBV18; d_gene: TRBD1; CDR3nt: TGTGCCAGCTCACCGGTGACAGGGGGCCTGTCGGACACTGAAGCTTTCTTT; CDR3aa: CASSPVTGGLSDTEAFF
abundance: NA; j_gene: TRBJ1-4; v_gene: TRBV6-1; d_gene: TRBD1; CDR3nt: TGTGCCAGCAGTGCCTCCGGGACAGGGGTTGAAAAACTGTTTTTT; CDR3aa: CASSASGTGVEKLFF
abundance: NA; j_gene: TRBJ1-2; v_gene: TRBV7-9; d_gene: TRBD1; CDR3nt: TGTGCCAGCAGCTCACGCCCGTCGACAGGGGGGACAAGTATATATGGCTACACCTTC; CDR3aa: CASSSRPSTGGTSIYGYTF
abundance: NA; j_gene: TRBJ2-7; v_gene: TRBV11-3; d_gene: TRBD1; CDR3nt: TGTGCCAGCTTAAAGTCCCGCCGCGGGGACAGGGCACTTTACGAGCAGTACTTC; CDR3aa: CASLKSRRGDRALYEQYF
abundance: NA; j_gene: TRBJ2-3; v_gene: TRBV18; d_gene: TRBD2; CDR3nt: TGTGCCAGCTCCCCTAGCGGGACTAGCACAGATACGCAGTATTTT; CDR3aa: CASSPSGTSTDTQYF
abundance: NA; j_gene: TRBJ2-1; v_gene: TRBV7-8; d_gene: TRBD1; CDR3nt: TGTGCCAGCAGCTTAGGACAGGGGGCGCTCAATGAGCAGTTCTTC; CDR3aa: CASSLGQGALNEQFF
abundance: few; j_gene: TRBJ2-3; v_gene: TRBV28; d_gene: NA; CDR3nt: TGTGCCAGCTCAGGGTGGGCTAGCGCCACAGATACGCAGTATTTT; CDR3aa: CASSGWASATDTQYF
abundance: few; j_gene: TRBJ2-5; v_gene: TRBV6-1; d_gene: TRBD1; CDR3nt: TGTGCCAGCAGTGATTGGAGAGGGACAGGGGGCAAAGCAGAGACCCAGTACTTC; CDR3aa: CASSDWRGTGGKAETQYF
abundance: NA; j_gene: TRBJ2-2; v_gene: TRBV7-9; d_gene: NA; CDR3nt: TGTGCCAGCAGCTTAAGGGCAGGGGCCGGGGAGCTGTTTTTT; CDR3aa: CASSLRAGAGELFF
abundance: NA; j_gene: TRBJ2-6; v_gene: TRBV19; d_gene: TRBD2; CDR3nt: TGTGCCAGTAGTAAGGCTAGCGGGAACTCTGGGGCCAACGTCCTGACTTTC; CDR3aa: CASSKASGNSGANVLTF
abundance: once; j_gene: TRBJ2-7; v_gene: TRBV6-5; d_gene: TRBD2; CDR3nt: TGTGCCAGCAAGCGGGACTACGAGCAGTACTTC; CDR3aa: CASKRDYEQYF
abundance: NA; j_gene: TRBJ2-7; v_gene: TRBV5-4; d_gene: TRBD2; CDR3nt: TGTGCCAGCAGCTTAGGTCCCGCGAGCGGGAGGACCTACGAGCAGTACTTC; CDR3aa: CASSLGPASGRTYEQYF
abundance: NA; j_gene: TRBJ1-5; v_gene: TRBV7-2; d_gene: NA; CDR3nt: TGTGCCAGCAGCTTAGTCCCAAATAGCAATCAGCCCCAGCATTTT; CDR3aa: CASSLVPNSNQPQHF
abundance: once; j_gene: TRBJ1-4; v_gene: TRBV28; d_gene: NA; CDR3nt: TGTGCCAGCAGTTTACGGCCTGCTAGGATGTATGAAAAACTGTTTTTT; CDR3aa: CASSLRPARMYEKLFF
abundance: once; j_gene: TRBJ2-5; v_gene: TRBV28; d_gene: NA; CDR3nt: TGTGCCAGCAGTTTCGGTGCTCAAGAGACCCAGTACTTC; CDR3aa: CASSFGAQETQYF
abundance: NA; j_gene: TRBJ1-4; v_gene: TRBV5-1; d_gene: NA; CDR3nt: TGCGCCAGCAGCTTAGGAAACGGGAGAAATGAAAAACTGTTTTTT; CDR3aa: CASSLGNGRNEKLFF